This T cell receptor beta chain comes out of a study of blood T cell repertoires in COVID-19. Study-level background: Spain, Italy and the United States supplied samples that represented acute and convalescent COVID-19. Sources were T cells, B-cell-depleted T cells, or PBMCs; the material itself was cDNA or gDNA.

In the authors' methods: Nucleated cell number was recorded as an estimate derived from reference gene primer amplification. TCRdb's copy holds only in-frame clones and misses some; the assay was immunoSEQ multiplex PCR. The D gene and trimming were derived from the DNA, and the V and J assignments and clone size from that table. The sample lists about 150,000 clones; about 80% were seen once. CDR3 size: 15 residues. Looked up from germline, CDR1 is SGHKS and CDR2 is YYEKEE (reference sequence). V was clipped by 4 bases and J by 4 bases; unmatched bases: 3. The origin of this receptor is a man aged 55 to 70 with acute or convalescent COVID-19. The rearrangement links TRBV5-5 to TRBJ2-5, with 14 bases matching TRBD2. Sample: peripheral blood. CDR3 protein: CASSAGLAGGETQYF. In nucleotides, the CDR3 is TGTGCCAGCAGCGCCGGACTAGCGGGAGGAGAGACCCAGTACTTC.